Listed here are 18 T cell receptor beta chains from one sample, sequenced in a study of blood T cell repertoires in COVID-19. Here immunoSEQ multiplex PCR was the method, and the copy in TCRdb shows in-frame clones only, minus some. The data contain roughly 200,000 clones, 70% to 90% of them seen just once; the ten biggest clones take up over 2.5%. The specimen was peripheral blood. The source is a man in his sixties with acute or convalescent COVID-19.

The chain employs TRBV7-2 and TRBJ1-5, with 8 bases that match TRBD1. CDR1 is SGHTA, CDR2 FQGNSA, per germline. The CDR3 sequence is 16 residues long. The junction had 11 bases not matched to a gene; V was cut back by 5 bases and J by 5 bases. CDR3 coding DNA: TGTGCCAGCAGCCCCTCTTCAGGGGGCAGGTATCAGCCCCAGCATTTT. Encoded protein: CASSPSSGGRYQPQHF.

The rearrangement links TRBV2 to TRBJ1-6; no reliable D call. The CDR3 consists of 15 residues. Trimming pared 9 bases from V and 5 bases from J, leaving 17 bases between. Germline CDR1 and CDR2: SNHLY and FYNNEI. CDR3 DNA sequence: TGTGCCAGTCTTTACTCGGGGATCAATAATTCACCCCTCCACTTT. Its protein product is CASLYSGINNSPLHF. The full variable domain, its missing parts supplied by reference TRBV2 and TRBJ1-6, is EPEVTQTPSHQVTQMGQEVILRCVPISNHLYFYWYRQILGQKVEFLVSFYNNEISEKSEIFDDQFSVERPDGSNFTLKIRSTKLEDSAMYFCASLYSGINNSPLHFGNGTRLTVT.

J is TRBJ1-6 and V is TRBV6-5, with D hard to call. The ends were cut back, 2 bases at V and 10 bases at J, with 6 bases in the middle. The CDR3 runs to 12 residues. CDR1 is MNHEY and CDR2 is SVGAGI in the germline V gene. CDR3 loop: CASSYGESPLHF. The CDR3 DNA is TGTGCCAGCAGTTACGGGGAGTCACCCCTCCACTTT.

The chain employs TRBV4-3 and TRBJ2-6, with D possibly TRBD1 on 5 matching bases. The germline V and J ends were trimmed by 0 bases and 1 base, with 16 bases remaining between them. The CDR3 runs to 19 residues. From germline, CDR1 is LGHNA and CDR2 YSLEER. The CDR3 DNA reads TGCGCCAGCAGCCAAGAGTGGCAGGGCACATTTTCTGGGGCCAACGTCCTGACTTTC. It translates to CASSQEWQGTFSGANVLTF.

J is TRBJ1-5 and V is TRBV28; D is possibly TRBD1 (5 bases). V was trimmed by 6 bases and J by 2 bases, leaving 14 bases between them. Germline V gene sequence: CDR1 MDHEN, CDR2 SYDVKM. The CDR3 covers 15 residues. The CDR3 here is CASRPQDSGNQPQHF. In DNA form, the CDR3 reads TGTGCCAGCAGGCCACAGGATTCCGGCAATCAGCCCCAGCATTTT.

The genes are TRBV18 and TRBJ1-4, with TRBD1 as a possible D gene (6 bases). Germline CDR1 reads KGHSH; CDR2 reads LQKENI. The CDR3 is 13 amino acids. The ends were cut back, 5 bases at V and 4 bases at J, with 8 bases in the middle. CDR3 in amino acids: CASSGQLNEKLFF. In DNA, the CDR3 is TGTGCCAGCTCAGGACAGCTTAATGAAAAACTGTTTTTT.

The rearrangement links TRBV28 to TRBJ2-1; 8 bases are a match to TRBD1. This CDR3 has 17 residues. Germline trimming cut 7 bases from V and 2 bases from J; bases unmatched to any gene: 13. The V gene's germline CDR1 is MDHEN and CDR2 SYDVKM. This chain's CDR3 is CASKQVGDRQAYNEQFF. DNA of the CDR3: TGTGCCAGCAAACAAGTAGGGGACAGGCAAGCCTACAATGAGCAGTTCTTC.

The chain carries TRBV7-9 and TRBJ1-1, with TRBD1 matching over 7 bases. Trimming at V came to 5 bases and at J to 5 bases, leaving 8 bases not matched to a gene. The CDR3 loop spans 14 amino acids. Germline CDR1 SEHNR, CDR2 FQNEAQ (reference sequence). CDR3: CASSPQQGLTEAFF. DNA of the CDR3: TGTGCCAGCAGCCCCCAACAGGGGTTAACTGAAGCTTTCTTT.

The J gene is TRBJ2-7, the V gene TRBV29-1; 7 positions match TRBD1. Germline lookup yields CDR1 SQVTM and CDR2 ANQGSEA. The ends lost 4 bases at V and 7 bases at J; junction bases unmatched: 19. CDR3 length: 16 residues. CDR3 protein: CSVVGRDSLLTGEQYF. CDR3 nucleotide sequence: TGCAGCGTTGTTGGCAGGGACAGTCTCCTAACTGGGGAGCAGTACTTC.

The chain is built from TRBV7-9 and TRBJ1-2; 7 bases agree with TRBD1. The J segment lost 4 bases and the V segment lost 5 bases, leaving 13 bases of the junction unmatched. The CDR3 contains 16 residues. Germline CDR1 is SEHNR and CDR2 is FQNEAQ (reference sequence). The CDR3 protein is CASSMNTGTAVYGYTF. DNA of the CDR3: TGTGCCAGCAGCATGAACACCGGGACAGCAGTCTATGGCTACACCTTC.

In its sample, this clone was seen many times. The chain uses TRBV2 and TRBJ2-7; TRBD1 matches at 10 bases. Losses at the gene ends were 2 bases for V and 5 bases for J; bases not matched to a gene: 12. The CDR3 is 17 residues long. Germline CDR1 is SNHLY and CDR2 is FYNNEI. CDR3 region: CASSERAPGQGRDEQYF. CDR3 nucleotide sequence: TGTGCCAGCAGTGAAAGGGCTCCGGGACAGGGGAGGGACGAGCAGTACTTC.

The V gene is TRBV19, the J gene TRBJ1-1; possible D gene TRBD1, 5 bases. CDR1 LNHDA and CDR2 SQIVND come from the germline V gene (reference sequence). The CDR3 extends over 13 amino acids. Trimming removed 10 bases from V and 4 bases from J, with 16 bases in between. The CDR3 spells CATWGGRGTEAFF. The CDR3, as DNA: TGTGCCACCTGGGGGGGAAGGGGCACTGAAGCTTTCTTT.

This chain uses TRBV5-1 with TRBJ2-1, with 12 bases lining up with TRBD2. V dropped 2 bases and J dropped 5; count of bases not matched to a gene: 5. Per the germline V gene, CDR1 is SGHRS and CDR2 is YFSETQ. The CDR3 is 16 residues long. Here the CDR3 reads CASSFLAGGPHNEQFF. DNA for the CDR3: TGCGCCAGCAGCTTTCTAGCGGGAGGGCCCCACAATGAGCAGTTCTTC.

V gene TRBV6-6 combines with J gene TRBJ1-4; 10 nucleotides match TRBD1. The CDR3 extends over 18 amino acids. Unmatched junction bases numbered 12, after V lost 5 bases and J lost 3 bases. Germline values: CDR1 MNHNY, CDR2 SVGAGI (reference sequence). This CDR3 is CASSRRSRQGAANEKLFF. CDR3 bases: TGTGCCAGCAGTCGAAGGAGCCGACAGGGGGCAGCTAATGAAAAACTGTTTTTT.

J is TRBJ2-1 and V is TRBV28, with TRBD2 identical over 9 bases. Germline V gene sequence: CDR1 MDHEN, CDR2 SYDVKM. Trimming at V came to 2 bases and at J to 8 bases, leaving 1 base not matched to a gene. The CDR3 is 13 amino acids. CDR3 protein: CASSLGGGDEQFF. The CDR3 DNA is TGTGCCAGCAGTTTAGGCGGGGGGGATGAGCAGTTCTTC. Full variable domain (remainder filled in from reference TRBV28 and TRBJ2-1): DVKVTQSSRYLVKRTGEKVFLECVQDMDHENMFWYRQDPGLGLRLIYFSYDVKMKEKGDIPEGYSVSREKKERFSLILESASTNQTSMYLCASSLGGGDEQFFGPGTRLTVL.

The chain is built from TRBV7-9 and TRBJ2-3, with TRBD2 matching 7 bases. With V trimmed by 2 bases and J by 2 bases, 7 bases remained unmatched. This CDR3 has 16 residues. Germline lookup yields CDR1 SEHNR and CDR2 FQNEAQ (reference sequence). This chain's CDR3 is CASSLLGGSTTDTQYF. CDR3 DNA: TGTGCCAGCAGCTTACTGGGCGGGAGTACCACAGATACGCAGTATTTT.

This chain connects TRBV6-6 to TRBJ1-1; TRBD1 is a possible D gene (6 bases). Germline loops: CDR1 MNHNY, CDR2 SVGAGI (reference sequence). The CDR3 has 13 residues. V was shortened by 7 bases and J by 2 bases, with 11 bases between the two germline ends. The CDR3 DNA reads TGTGCCAGCACCAGGGGTAGAAACACTGAAGCTTTCTTT. It yields the protein CASTRGRNTEAFF.

The chain recombines TRBV28 with TRBJ1-6; D not resolved. The V gene's germline CDR1 is MDHEN and CDR2 SYDVKM. CDR3 length: 14 residues. Trimming stripped 4 bases from V and 10 bases from J, with 14 bases between. CDR3 protein: CASSSPPAWSPLHF. DNA of the CDR3: TGTGCCAGCAGTTCCCCCCCTGCGTGGTCACCCCTCCACTTT.